This T cell receptor (beta chain) comes out of a study of blood T cell repertoires in COVID-19. Study information: Italy, Spain and the United States were the sources of the convalescent and acute COVID-19 samples.

Using immunoSEQ multiplex PCR, the repertoire was profiled, and TCRdb retains in-frame clones only, with some absent. This table has roughly 100,000 clones, 75% to 95% appearing once. Looked up from germline, CDR1 is SEHNR and CDR2 is FQNEAQ (reference sequence). The CDR3 consists of 13 residues. V was shortened by 5 bases and J by 4 bases, with 11 bases between the two germline ends. This clone was seen a few times. The source material was peripheral blood. This TCR was recovered from a man aged 18 to 29 with acute or convalescent COVID-19. The rearrangement links TRBV7-9 to TRBJ1-1; D uncertain. CDR3 DNA sequence: TGTGCCAGCAGCAAATTGTCCGGCACTGAAGCTTTCTTT. Translated: CASSKLSGTEAFF.